A selection of T cell receptor beta chains follows, all from one sample in a study of shared clonotypes between healthy human individuals. The table came from immunoSEQ multiplex PCR; TCRdb's copy has only in-frame clones and leaves some out. Altogether 150,000 to 200,000 clones are present, about 93% being singletons, with the ten largest covering approximately 0.07%. Material for sequencing was naive CD4+ T cells sorted from blood. Every receptor here comes from a woman younger than 45 in good health. Both conserved end residues are part of each CDR3. Fields, in order: clone size, J gene, D gene, V gene, CDR3 protein, CDR3 DNA. The D gene is left open where the match is weak. For some rows the clone size is stated as once, few or many, or as a class when expanded; others skip it.

>once|TRBJ1-5|TRBD1|TRBV6-6
CASSSVDRVGNQPQHF
TGTGCCAGCAGTTCGGTAGACAGGGTAGGCAATCAGCCCCAGCATTTT
>-|TRBJ2-2|-|TRBV9
CASSVTGTPNTGELFF
TGTGCCAGCAGCGTAACCGGGACTCCAAACACCGGGGAGCTGTTTTTT
>-|TRBJ2-7|-|TRBV6-5
CASSYDRAGLEQYF
TGTGCCAGCAGTTACGATCGGGCGGGTCTCGAGCAGTACTTC
>-|TRBJ2-7|-|TRBV5-6
CASPYAGSRDYEQYF
TGTGCCAGCCCCTATGCGGGGTCAAGGGATTACGAGCAGTACTTC
>-|TRBJ2-7|TRBD2|TRBV28
CASSRPGGSSYEQYF
TGTGCCAGCAGCCGACCCGGCGGGAGCTCCTACGAGCAGTACTTC
>-|TRBJ2-7|TRBD2|TRBV6-1
CASSEVGTSFYGKQYF
TGTGCCAGCAGTGAAGTGGGGACTAGTTTTTATGGGAAGCAGTACTTC
>once|TRBJ1-2|-|TRBV6-6
CASSPRDYGYTF
TGTGCCAGCAGTCCTCGGGACTATGGCTACACCTTC
>-|TRBJ1-1|-|TRBV18
CASSPTVNTEAFF
TGTGCCAGCTCACCAACAGTGAACACTGAAGCTTTCTTT
>-|TRBJ2-7|-|TRBV9
CASSEDSRERQYF
TGTGCCAGCAGCGAAGACAGTCGAGAGCGGCAGTACTTC
>-|TRBJ2-7|-|TRBV28
CASSPPAALYEQYF
TGTGCCAGCTCCCCCCCTGCGGCTCTCTACGAGCAGTACTTC
>-|TRBJ1-1|-|TRBV27
CASSFGDSNTEAFF
TGTGCCAGCAGTTTTGGGGATTCGAACACTGAAGCTTTCTTT
>-|TRBJ2-7|-|TRBV15
CATSRSQRGLGEQYF
TGTGCCACCAGCCGATCCCAGAGGGGGTTGGGCGAGCAGTACTTC
>-|TRBJ1-5|-|TRBV5-1
CASRTDRDQPQHF
TGCGCCAGCAGGACGGACAGAGATCAGCCCCAGCATTTT
>-|TRBJ2-7|-|TRBV18
CASSPRGYEQYF
TGTGCCAGCTCACCAAGGGGTTACGAGCAGTACTTC
>-|TRBJ2-5|-|TRBV7-9
CASTLGRGEETQYF
TGTGCCAGCACTCTAGGTCGAGGGGAAGAGACCCAGTACTTC
>-|TRBJ2-1|TRBD1|TRBV6-1
CASKGTGGSDEQFF
TGTGCCAGCAAAGGGACAGGGGGGTCAGATGAGCAGTTCTTC
>-|TRBJ2-7|TRBD1|TRBV28
CASSLAQGQGSYEQYF
TGTGCCAGCAGTCTGGCCCAGGGACAGGGCTCCTACGAGCAGTACTTC
>-|TRBJ1-1|-|TRBV9
CASSVVGEGHATEAFF
TGTGCCAGCAGCGTTGTTGGGGAGGGACATGCGACTGAAGCTTTCTTT
>-|TRBJ1-4|-|TRBV6-6
CASSPGATNEKLFF
TGTGCCAGCAGTCCCGGAGCAACTAATGAAAAACTGTTTTTT
>-|TRBJ1-5|TRBD1|TRBV30
CAWSVGQGNQPQHF
TGTGCCTGGAGTGTGGGACAGGGCAATCAGCCCCAGCATTTT
>-|TRBJ1-5|-|TRBV18
CASSPSTENQPQHF
TGTGCCAGCTCACCGTCGACAGAGAATCAGCCCCAGCATTTT
>once|TRBJ2-3|TRBD2|TRBV28
CASSSPGLAGAGDTQYF
TGTGCCAGCAGTTCGCCGGGACTAGCGGGAGCGGGGGATACGCAGTATTTT
>-|TRBJ2-3|-|TRBV18
CASSSTLSTDTQYF
TGTGCCAGCTCATCCACTCTTAGCACAGATACGCAGTATTTT
>-|TRBJ2-7|-|TRBV30
CAWSSLGTPRNEQYF
TGTGCCTGGAGTTCACTTGGGACCCCCCGTAACGAGCAGTACTTC
>-|TRBJ1-6|TRBD1|TRBV19
CASSPLRDRAANSPLHF
TGTGCCAGTAGTCCGCTCCGGGACAGGGCGGCTAATTCACCCCTCCACTTT
>-|TRBJ2-1|TRBD2|TRBV2
CASTGTSGSAEQFF
TGTGCCAGCACCGGGACTAGCGGGAGTGCTGAGCAGTTCTTC
>-|TRBJ2-7|TRBD2|TRBV27
CASSFYPPRAGGPHEQYF
TGTGCCAGCAGTTTCTACCCTCCAAGAGCGGGAGGGCCCCACGAGCAGTACTTC
>-|TRBJ2-1|-|TRBV28
CASSLREQGTYNEQFF
TGTGCCAGCAGTTTACGAGAACAGGGAACCTACAATGAGCAGTTCTTC
>-|TRBJ2-1|-|TRBV7-7
CASSQDIYNEQFF
TGTGCCAGCAGCCAGGACATCTACAATGAGCAGTTCTTC
>-|TRBJ2-7|TRBD1|TRBV18
CASSPTGVSSYEQYF
TGTGCCAGCTCACCTACAGGGGTCTCGTCCTACGAGCAGTACTTC
>-|TRBJ1-1|-|TRBV10-2
CASKGNTEAFF
TGCGCCAGCAAAGGAAACACTGAAGCTTTCTTT
>-|TRBJ2-5|-|TRBV9
CASSVVLDGTQYF
TGTGCCAGCAGCGTAGTCCTGGACGGGACCCAGTACTTC
>-|TRBJ2-7|TRBD2|TRBV6-1
CASTWGLAGSYEQYF
TGTGCCAGCACCTGGGGACTAGCGGGCTCCTACGAGCAGTACTTC
>-|TRBJ2-7|-|TRBV15
CATSREKGTGTYEQYF
TGTGCCACCAGCAGAGAAAAGGGGACCGGGACCTACGAGCAGTACTTC
>few|TRBJ1-5|TRBD1|TRBV5-1
CASSLTGDHSNQPQHF
TGCGCCAGCAGCCTGACAGGGGACCATAGCAATCAGCCCCAGCATTTT
>once|TRBJ2-7|-|TRBV5-1
CASSVADIRGLHEQYF
TGCGCCAGCAGCGTGGCAGATATTCGAGGTCTCCACGAGCAGTACTTC
>-|TRBJ2-7|-|TRBV20-1
CSAARSYEQYF
TGCAGTGCTGCCCGCTCCTACGAGCAGTACTTC
>once|TRBJ2-1|TRBD2|TRBV9
CASSVAASGDWYEQFF
TGTGCCAGCAGCGTAGCTGCTAGCGGGGATTGGTATGAGCAGTTCTTC
>-|TRBJ2-1|-|TRBV28
CASSGQGIKHNEQFF
TGTGCCAGCAGTGGGCAGGGAATAAAGCACAATGAGCAGTTCTTC
>-|TRBJ1-5|-|TRBV10-3
CAISEQNSNQPQHF
TGTGCCATCAGTGAACAAAATAGCAATCAGCCCCAGCATTTT
>-|TRBJ1-1|-|TRBV28
CASSVTGNTEAFF
TGTGCCAGCAGTGTGACGGGGAACACTGAAGCTTTCTTT
>-|TRBJ1-4|-|TRBV28
CASKGSSGKLFF
TGTGCCAGCAAGGGGAGCTCCGGAAAACTGTTTTTT
>-|TRBJ2-3|TRBD2|TRBV13
CASSLDVSGSTDTQYF
TGTGCCAGCAGCTTAGATGTTAGCGGGTCGACAGATACGCAGTATTTT
>-|TRBJ1-2|TRBD1|TRBV27
CASSRTGGDYGYTF
TGTGCCAGCAGTAGGACAGGGGGCGACTATGGCTACACCTTC
>-|TRBJ2-3|TRBD2|TRBV28
CATMSGGANTDTQYF
TGTGCCACCATGTCGGGGGGAGCAAACACAGATACGCAGTATTTT
>-|TRBJ2-3|-|TRBV15
CATSRSFSEDTQYF
TGTGCCACCAGCAGATCCTTTAGCGAAGATACGCAGTATTTT
>-|TRBJ1-2|-|TRBV4-1
CASSQVEALSYGYTF
TGCGCCAGCAGCCAAGTTGAGGCTCTTTCTTATGGCTACACCTTC
>-|TRBJ2-7|TRBD2|TRBV28
CGSGGDSPYEQYF
TGCGGCTCCGGGGGGGACTCACCCTACGAGCAGTACTTC
>-|TRBJ2-2|-|TRBV2
CASSFQGRDTGELFF
TGTGCCAGCAGTTTTCAAGGACGGGACACCGGGGAGCTGTTTTTT
>-|TRBJ1-4|-|TRBV10-3
CAISDSLGEKLFF
TGTGCCATCAGTGACAGTCTCGGTGAAAAACTGTTTTTT
>-|TRBJ2-7|-|TRBV14
CASSRLTATRSYEQYF
TGTGCCAGCAGCCGCCTAACAGCCACACGCTCCTACGAGCAGTACTTC
>-|TRBJ2-7|TRBD2|TRBV4-2
CASSQVGEGHPYEQYF
TGTGCCAGCAGCCAAGTAGGGGAGGGCCACCCCTACGAGCAGTACTTC
>-|TRBJ2-2|TRBD2|TRBV7-6
CASSGTSGGTGELFF
TGTGCCAGCAGCGGGACTAGCGGGGGGACCGGGGAGCTGTTTTTT
>-|TRBJ2-7|-|TRBV9
CASSVESATSYEQYF
TGTGCCAGCAGCGTAGAGTCCGCCACCTCCTACGAGCAGTACTTC
>-|TRBJ2-1|TRBD1|TRBV5-1
CASTLTGTGGNEQFF
TGCGCCAGCACCCTAACCGGGACAGGTGGCAATGAGCAGTTCTTC